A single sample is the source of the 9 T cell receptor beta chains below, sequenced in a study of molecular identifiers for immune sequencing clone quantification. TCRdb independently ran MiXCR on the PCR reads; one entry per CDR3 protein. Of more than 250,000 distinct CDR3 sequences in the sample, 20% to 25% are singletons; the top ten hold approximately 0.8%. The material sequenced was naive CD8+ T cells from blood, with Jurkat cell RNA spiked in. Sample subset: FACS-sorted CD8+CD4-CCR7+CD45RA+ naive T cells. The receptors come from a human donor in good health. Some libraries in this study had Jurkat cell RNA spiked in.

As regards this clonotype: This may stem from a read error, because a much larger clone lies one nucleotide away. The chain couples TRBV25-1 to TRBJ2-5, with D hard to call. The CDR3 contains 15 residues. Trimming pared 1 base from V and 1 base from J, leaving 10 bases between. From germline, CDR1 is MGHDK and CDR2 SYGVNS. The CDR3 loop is CASSELADAQETQYF. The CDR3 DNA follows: TGTGCCAGCAGTGAATTGGCGGACGCCCAAGAGACCCAGTACTTC.

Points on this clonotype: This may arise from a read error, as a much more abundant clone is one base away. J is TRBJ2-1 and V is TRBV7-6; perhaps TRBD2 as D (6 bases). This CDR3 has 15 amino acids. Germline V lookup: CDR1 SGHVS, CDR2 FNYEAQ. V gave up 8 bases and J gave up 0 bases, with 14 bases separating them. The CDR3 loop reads CASASGHISYNEQFF. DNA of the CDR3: TGTGCCAGCGCAAGCGGGCACATCTCCTACAATGAGCAGTTCTTC.

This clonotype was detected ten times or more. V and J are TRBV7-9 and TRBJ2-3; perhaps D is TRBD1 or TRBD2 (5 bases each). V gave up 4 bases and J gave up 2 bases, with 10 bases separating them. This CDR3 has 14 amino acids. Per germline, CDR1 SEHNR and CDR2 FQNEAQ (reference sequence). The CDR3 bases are TGTGCCAGCAGCTCCGGGACCCCCACAGATACGCAGTATTTT. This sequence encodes CASSSGTPTDTQYF.

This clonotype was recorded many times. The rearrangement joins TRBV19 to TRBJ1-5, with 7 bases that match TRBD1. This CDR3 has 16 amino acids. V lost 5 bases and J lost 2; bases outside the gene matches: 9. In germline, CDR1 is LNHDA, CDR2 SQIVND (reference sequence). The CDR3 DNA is TGTGCCAGTAGTGCGACAGGGTCTGTTGGCAATCAGCCCCAGCATTTT. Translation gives CASSATGSVGNQPQHF.

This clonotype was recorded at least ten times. CDR3 DNA: TGTGCCACCAGTGATTTTGGGGTCAGAAACAATGAGCAGTTCTTC. It is translated as CATSDFGVRNNEQFF. The rearrangement links TRBV24-1 to TRBJ2-1; D is ambiguous. The length of the CDR3 is 15 residues. Germline loops: CDR1 KGHDR, CDR2 SFDVKD. V was trimmed by 1 base and J by 5 bases, leaving 11 bases between them.

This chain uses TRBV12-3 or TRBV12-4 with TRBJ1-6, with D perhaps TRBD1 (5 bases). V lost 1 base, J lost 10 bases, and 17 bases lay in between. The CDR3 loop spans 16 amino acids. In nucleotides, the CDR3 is TGTGCCAGCAGTTTAGGTACAGGCCCAGCGTCATCACCCCTCCACTTT. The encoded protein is CASSLGTGPASSPLHF.

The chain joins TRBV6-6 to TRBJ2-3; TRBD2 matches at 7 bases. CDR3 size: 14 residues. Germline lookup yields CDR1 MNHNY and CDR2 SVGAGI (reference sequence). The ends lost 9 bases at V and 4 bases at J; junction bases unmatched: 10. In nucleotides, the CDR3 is TGTGCCAGAAAGACTAGCTGTCTGGCAGATACGCAGTATTTT. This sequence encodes CARKTSCLADTQYF.

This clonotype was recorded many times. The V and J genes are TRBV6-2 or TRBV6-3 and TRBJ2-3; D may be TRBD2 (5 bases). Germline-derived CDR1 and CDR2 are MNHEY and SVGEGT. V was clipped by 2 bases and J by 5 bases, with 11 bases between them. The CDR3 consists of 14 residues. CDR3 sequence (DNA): TGTGCCAGCAGTTACGACGAGCGGCGAGATACGCAGTATTTT. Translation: CASSYDERRDTQYF.

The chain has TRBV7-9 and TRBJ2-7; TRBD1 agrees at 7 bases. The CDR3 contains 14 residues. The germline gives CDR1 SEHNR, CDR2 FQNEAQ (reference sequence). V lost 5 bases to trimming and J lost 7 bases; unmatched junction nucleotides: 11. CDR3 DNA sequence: TGTGCCAGCAGCCTCGGACAGGCTCCCTTAGAGCAGTACTTC. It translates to CASSLGQAPLEQYF.